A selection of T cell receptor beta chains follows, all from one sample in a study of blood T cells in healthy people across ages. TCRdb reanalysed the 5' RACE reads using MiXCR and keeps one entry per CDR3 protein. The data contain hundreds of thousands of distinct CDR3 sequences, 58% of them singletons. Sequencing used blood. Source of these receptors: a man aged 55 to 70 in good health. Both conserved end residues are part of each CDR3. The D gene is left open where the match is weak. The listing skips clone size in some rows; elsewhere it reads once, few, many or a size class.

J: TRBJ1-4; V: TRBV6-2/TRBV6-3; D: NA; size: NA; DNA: TGTGCCAGCAGTTACGTCGGGACGGATGAAAAACTGTTTTTT; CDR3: CASSYVGTDEKLFF
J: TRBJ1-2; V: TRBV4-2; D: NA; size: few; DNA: TGTGCCAGCAGCCAAGATCGGTGGCAGGGCCTAAACTATGGCTACACCTTC; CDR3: CASSQDRWQGLNYGYTF
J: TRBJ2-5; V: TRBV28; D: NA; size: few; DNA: TGTGCCAGCAGTTTAGGGGGCCCGTTGGAGACCCAGTACTTC; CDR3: CASSLGGPLETQYF
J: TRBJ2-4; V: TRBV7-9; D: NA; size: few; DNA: TGTGCCAGCAGCCCCTCGGGGTACATTCAGTACTTC; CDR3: CASSPSGYIQYF
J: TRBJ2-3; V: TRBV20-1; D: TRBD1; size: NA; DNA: TGCAGTGCTGCCCGACAGGGGGCCCTTGGGACAGATACGCAGTATTTT; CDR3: CSAARQGALGTDTQYF
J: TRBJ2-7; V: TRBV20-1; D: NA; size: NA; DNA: TGCAGTGCCGCAAGTGCGGAATCGAACTACGAGCAGTACTTC; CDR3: CSAASAESNYEQYF
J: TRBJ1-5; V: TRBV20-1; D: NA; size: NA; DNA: TGCAGTGCCGCTAGGGGGGGGGTTAATCAGCCCCAGCATTTT; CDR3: CSAARGGVNQPQHF
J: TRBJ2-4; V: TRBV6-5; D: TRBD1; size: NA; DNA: TGTGCCAGCAGTTACTCTGGGGGACAGGGGGACATTCAGTACTTC; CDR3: CASSYSGGQGDIQYF
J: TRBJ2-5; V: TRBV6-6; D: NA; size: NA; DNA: TGTGCCAGCATCCCAGAAGGGGGAGTGAAGACCCAGTACTTC; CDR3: CASIPEGGVKTQYF
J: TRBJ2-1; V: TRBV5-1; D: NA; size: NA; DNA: TGCGCCAGCAGCTTAAACAGGGTTTTGACGAATGAGCAGTTCTTC; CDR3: CASSLNRVLTNEQFF
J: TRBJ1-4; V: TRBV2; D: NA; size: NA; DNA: TGTGCCAGCGGTATCCGATCAACTAATGAAAAACTGTTTTTT; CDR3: CASGIRSTNEKLFF
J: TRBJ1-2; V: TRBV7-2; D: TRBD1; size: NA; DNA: TGTGCCAGCAGCTTAGGGACAGGAAGAGCTAACTATGGCTACACCTTC; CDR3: CASSLGTGRANYGYTF
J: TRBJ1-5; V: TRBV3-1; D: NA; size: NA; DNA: TGTGCCAGCAGCCAAGACAGCCTTCAGCCCCAGCATTTT; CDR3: CASSQDSLQPQHF
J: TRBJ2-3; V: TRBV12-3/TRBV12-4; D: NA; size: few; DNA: TGTGCCAGCAGTTTTCGTGGGGGAGATACGCAGTATTTT; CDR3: CASSFRGGDTQYF
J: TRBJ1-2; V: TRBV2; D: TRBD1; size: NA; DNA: TGTGCCAGCAACAGACAGGGGACCTATGGCTACACCTTC; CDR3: CASNRQGTYGYTF
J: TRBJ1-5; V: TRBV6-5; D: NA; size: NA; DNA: TGTGCCAGCAGGGTCGGGGGGGGCGGAGGTCAGCCCCAGCATTTT; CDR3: CASRVGGGGGQPQHF
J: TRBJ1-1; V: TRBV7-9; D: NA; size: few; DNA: TGTGCCAGCAGCTTAGCCTCGACAGTAAACACTGAAGCTTTCTTT; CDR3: CASSLASTVNTEAFF
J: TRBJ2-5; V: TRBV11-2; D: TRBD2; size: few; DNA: TGTGCCAGCAGCGTAGGACTAGTGGCGGAGACCCAGTACTTC; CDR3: CASSVGLVAETQYF
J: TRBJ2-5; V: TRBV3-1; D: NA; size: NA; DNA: TGTGCCAGCAGCCAAATAGAGACCCAGTACTTC; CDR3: CASSQIETQYF
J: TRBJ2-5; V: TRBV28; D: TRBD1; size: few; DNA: TGTGCCAGCAGTTTATCGAGGACAGGGGGCGAGACCCAGTACTTC; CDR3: CASSLSRTGGETQYF
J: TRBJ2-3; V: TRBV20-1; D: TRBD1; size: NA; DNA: TGCAGTGCTACGCTCCTTGGCCAGGGGGCTTTTACAGATACGCAGTATTTT; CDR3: CSATLLGQGAFTDTQYF
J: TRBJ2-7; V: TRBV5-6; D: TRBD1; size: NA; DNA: TGTGCCAGCAGCTTGCACGCAGGGGGATACAATGAGCAGTACTTC; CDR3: CASSLHAGGYNEQYF
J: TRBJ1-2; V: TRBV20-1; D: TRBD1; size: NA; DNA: TGCAGTGCTAGCAAGACAGGGAGAAACTATGGCTACACCTTC; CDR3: CSASKTGRNYGYTF
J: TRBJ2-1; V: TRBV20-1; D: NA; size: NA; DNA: TGCAGTGCTAGAACAGGGTTTTCGAGCGCTGAGCAGTTCTTC; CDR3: CSARTGFSSAEQFF
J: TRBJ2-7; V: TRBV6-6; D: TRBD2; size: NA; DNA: TGTGCCAGCACCGCTGGGCTAGCGGGGGGCTACGAGCAGTACTTC; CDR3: CASTAGLAGGYEQYF
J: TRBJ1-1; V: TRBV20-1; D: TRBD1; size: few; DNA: TGCAGTGCTAGCCCCCCCCAGGGGGGGAACACTGAAGCTTTCTTT; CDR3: CSASPPQGGNTEAFF
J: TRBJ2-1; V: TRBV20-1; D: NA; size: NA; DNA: TGCAGTGCTGGAAGCCGCCGGTCCTACAATGAGCAGTTCTTC; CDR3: CSAGSRRSYNEQFF
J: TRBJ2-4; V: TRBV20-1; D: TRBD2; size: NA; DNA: TGCAGTGCTGTAATAGCGGGCAAAAACATTCAGTACTTC; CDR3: CSAVIAGKNIQYF
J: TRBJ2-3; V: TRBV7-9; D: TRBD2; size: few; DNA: TGTGCCAGCAGCGAAATTAGCGGGGCCACAGATACGCAGTATTTT; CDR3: CASSEISGATDTQYF